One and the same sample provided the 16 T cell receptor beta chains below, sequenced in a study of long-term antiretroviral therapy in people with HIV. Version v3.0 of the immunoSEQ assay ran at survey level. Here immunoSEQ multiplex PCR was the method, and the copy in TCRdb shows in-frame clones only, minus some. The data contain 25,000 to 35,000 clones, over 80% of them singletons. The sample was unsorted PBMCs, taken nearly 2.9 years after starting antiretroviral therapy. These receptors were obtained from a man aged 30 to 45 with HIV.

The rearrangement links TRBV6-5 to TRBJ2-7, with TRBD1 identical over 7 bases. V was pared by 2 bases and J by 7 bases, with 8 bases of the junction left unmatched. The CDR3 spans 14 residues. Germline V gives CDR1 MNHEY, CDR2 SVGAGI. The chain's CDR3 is CASSYATGPGEQYF. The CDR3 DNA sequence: TGTGCCAGCAGTTACGCGACAGGGCCGGGGGAGCAGTACTTC.

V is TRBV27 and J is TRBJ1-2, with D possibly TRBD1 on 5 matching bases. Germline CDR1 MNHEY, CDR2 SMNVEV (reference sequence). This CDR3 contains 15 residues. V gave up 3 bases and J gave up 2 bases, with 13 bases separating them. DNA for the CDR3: TGTGCCAGCAGTTTCGGCCCCGGGACGAACTATGGCTACACCTTC. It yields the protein CASSFGPGTNYGYTF.

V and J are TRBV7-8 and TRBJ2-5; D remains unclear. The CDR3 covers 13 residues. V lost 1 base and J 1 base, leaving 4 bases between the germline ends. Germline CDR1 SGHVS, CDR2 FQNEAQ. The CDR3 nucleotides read TGTGCCAGCAGCTTAGTGGTCCAAGAGACCCAGTACTTC. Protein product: CASSLVVQETQYF.

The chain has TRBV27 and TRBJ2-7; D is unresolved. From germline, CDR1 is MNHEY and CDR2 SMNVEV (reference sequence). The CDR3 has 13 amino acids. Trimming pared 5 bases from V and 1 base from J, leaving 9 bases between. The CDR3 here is CASSAGWSYEQYF. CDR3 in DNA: TGTGCCAGCAGTGCCGGGTGGTCCTACGAGCAGTACTTC.

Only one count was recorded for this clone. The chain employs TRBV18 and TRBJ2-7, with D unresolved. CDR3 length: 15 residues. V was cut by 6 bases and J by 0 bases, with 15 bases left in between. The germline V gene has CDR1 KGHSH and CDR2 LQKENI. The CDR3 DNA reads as TGTGCCAGCTCCCCCCTGGTTGGGGACTCCTACGAGCAGTACTTC. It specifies CASSPLVGDSYEQYF.

CDR3 region: CASSLVYNEQFF. CDR3 nucleotide sequence: TGTGCCAGCAGCTTAGTCTACAATGAGCAGTTCTTC. The chain couples TRBV7-9 to TRBJ2-1; unclear D gene. The V gene's germline CDR1 is SEHNR and CDR2 FQNEAQ (reference sequence). The CDR3 contains 12 residues. The V and J ends lost 1 base and 3 bases respectively, with 1 base between them. Looking up the rest from reference TRBV7-9 and TRBJ2-1 gives the full variable domain: DTGVSQNPRHKITKRGQNVTFRCDPISEHNRLYWYRQTLGQGPEFLTYFQNEAQLEKSRLLSDRFSAERPKGSFSTLEIQRTEQGDSAMYLCASSLVYNEQFFGPGTRLTVL.

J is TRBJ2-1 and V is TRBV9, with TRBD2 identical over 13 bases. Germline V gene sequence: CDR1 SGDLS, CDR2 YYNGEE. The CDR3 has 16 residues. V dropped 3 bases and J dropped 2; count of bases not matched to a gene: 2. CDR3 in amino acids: CASSEGLAGTYNEQFF. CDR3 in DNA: TGTGCCAGCAGCGAGGGACTAGCGGGAACCTACAATGAGCAGTTCTTC.

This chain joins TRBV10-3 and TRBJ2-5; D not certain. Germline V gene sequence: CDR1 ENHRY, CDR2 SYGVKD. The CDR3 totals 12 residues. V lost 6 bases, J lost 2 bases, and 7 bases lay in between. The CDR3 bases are TGTGCCATCAGCGGACGGCAAGAGACCCAGTACTTC. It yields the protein CAISGRQETQYF.

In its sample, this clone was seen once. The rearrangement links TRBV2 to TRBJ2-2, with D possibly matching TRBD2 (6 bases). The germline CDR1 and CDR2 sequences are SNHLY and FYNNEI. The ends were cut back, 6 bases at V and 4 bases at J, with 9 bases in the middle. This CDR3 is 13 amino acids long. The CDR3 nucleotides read TGTGCCAGCAGGGAGGAGGGCACCGGGGAGCTGTTTTTT. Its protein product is CASREEGTGELFF.

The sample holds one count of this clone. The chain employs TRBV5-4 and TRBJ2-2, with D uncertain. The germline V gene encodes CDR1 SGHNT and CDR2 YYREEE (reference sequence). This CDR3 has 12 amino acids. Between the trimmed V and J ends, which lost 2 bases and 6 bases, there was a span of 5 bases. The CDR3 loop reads CASSFPAGELFF. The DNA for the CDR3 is TGTGCCAGCAGCTTCCCAGCCGGGGAGCTGTTTTTT.

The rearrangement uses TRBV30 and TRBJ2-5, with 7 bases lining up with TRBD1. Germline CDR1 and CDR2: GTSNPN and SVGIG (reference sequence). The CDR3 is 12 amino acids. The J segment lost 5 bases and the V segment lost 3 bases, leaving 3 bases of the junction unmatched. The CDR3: CAWRKGGETQYF. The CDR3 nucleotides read TGTGCCTGGAGGAAAGGGGGCGAGACCCAGTACTTC.

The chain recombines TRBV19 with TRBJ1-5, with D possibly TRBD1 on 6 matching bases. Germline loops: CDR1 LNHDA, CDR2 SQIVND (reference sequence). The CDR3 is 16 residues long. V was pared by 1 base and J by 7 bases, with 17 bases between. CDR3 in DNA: TGTGCCAGTAGTATAGCCCATTCTAGGGGGAAACAGCCCCAGCATTTT. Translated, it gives CASSIAHSRGKQPQHF.

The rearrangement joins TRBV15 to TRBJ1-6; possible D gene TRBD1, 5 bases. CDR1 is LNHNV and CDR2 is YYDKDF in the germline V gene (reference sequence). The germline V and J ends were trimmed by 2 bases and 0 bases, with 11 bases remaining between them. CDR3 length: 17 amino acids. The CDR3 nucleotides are TGTGCCACCAGCAGATTACGGGGGAGCTCCTATAATTCACCCCTCCACTTT. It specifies CATSRLRGSSYNSPLHF.

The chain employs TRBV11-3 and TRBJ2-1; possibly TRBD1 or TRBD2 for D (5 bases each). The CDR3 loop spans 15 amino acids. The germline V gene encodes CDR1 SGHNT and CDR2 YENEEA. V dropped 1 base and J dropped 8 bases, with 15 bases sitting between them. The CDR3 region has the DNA TGTGCCAGCAGCTTAGCGGGGCCAGAATACCATGAGCAGTTCTTC. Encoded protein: CASSLAGPEYHEQFF.

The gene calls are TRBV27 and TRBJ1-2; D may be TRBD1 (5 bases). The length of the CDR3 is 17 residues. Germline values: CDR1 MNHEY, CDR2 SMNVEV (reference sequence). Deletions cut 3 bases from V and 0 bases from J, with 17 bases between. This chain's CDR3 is CASSLRGDPTANYGYTF. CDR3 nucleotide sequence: TGTGCCAGCAGTTTGAGGGGCGACCCTACCGCTAACTATGGCTACACCTTC.

CDR3 DNA: TGTGCCAGCAGCTTAGGAGGTCGGGGGCACACTGAAGCTTTCTTT. Translation: CASSLGGRGHTEAFF. The rearrangement joins TRBV7-9 to TRBJ1-1; a possible D gene is TRBD1 (6 bases). Trimming cost V 1 base and J 3 bases, with 12 bases left between them. CDR1 and CDR2 (germline): SEHNR, FQNEAQ (reference sequence). This CDR3 has 15 amino acids.